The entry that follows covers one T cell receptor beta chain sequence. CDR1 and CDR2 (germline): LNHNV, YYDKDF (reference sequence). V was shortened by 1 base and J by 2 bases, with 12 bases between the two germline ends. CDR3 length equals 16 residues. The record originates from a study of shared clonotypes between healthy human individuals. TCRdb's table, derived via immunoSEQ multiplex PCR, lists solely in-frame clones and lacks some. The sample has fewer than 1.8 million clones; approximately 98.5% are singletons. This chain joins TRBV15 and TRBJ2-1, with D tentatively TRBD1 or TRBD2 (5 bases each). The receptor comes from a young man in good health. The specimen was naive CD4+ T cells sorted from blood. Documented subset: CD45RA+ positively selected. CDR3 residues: CATSRGGKVAYNEQFF. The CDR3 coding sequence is TGTGCCACCAGCAGAGGGGGGAAGGTTGCCTACAATGAGCAGTTCTTC.